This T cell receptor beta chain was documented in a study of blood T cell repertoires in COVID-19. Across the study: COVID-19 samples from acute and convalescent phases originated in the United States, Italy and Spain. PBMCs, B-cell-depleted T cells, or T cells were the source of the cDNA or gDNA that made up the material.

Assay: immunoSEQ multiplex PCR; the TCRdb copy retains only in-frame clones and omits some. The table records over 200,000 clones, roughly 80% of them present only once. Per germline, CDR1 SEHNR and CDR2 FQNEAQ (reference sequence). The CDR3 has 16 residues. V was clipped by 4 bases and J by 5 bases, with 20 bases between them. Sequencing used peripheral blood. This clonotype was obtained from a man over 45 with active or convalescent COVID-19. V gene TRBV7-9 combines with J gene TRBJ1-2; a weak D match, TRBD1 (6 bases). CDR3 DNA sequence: TGTGCCAGCAGCTCCTCACAGGGAAGTTTAGAATATGGCTACACCTTC. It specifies CASSSSQGSLEYGYTF.